The next 12 T cell receptor beta chains were all read from a single sample in a study of blood T cell repertoires in COVID-19. Sequencing used immunoSEQ multiplex PCR; TCRdb keeps in-frame clones, though not all of them. There are 300,000 to 450,000 clones in the sample; more than 70% occur only once, and around 1.3% lies in the top ten. Sequencing was done on a sample of PBMCs or T cells enriched from blood (not recorded which). These receptors came from a young man who had recovered from COVID-19.

The chain couples TRBV7-2 to TRBJ2-3; 8 bases align to TRBD2. This CDR3 contains 18 residues. The V segment lost 5 bases and the J segment 2 bases; nucleotides outside the gene matches: 15. The germline V gene encodes CDR1 SGHTA and CDR2 FQGNSA. The CDR3 DNA reads TGTGCCAGCAGCACCCAACCCCCAGGAGCGGGGGTCACAGATACGCAGTATTTT. This sequence encodes CASSTQPPGAGVTDTQYF.

The gene calls are TRBV5-1 and TRBJ1-2; D is uncertain. The V gene's germline CDR1 is SGHRS and CDR2 YFSETQ. V lost 4 bases to trimming and J lost 0 bases, with 13 bases between them. The CDR3 is 15 amino acids. The CDR3 nucleotides read TGCGCCAGCAGCCTGGGCCACGCGTCTAACTATGGCTACACCTTC. Translated, it gives CASSLGHASNYGYTF.

This clone was seen once. V is TRBV3-1 (or the pseudogene TRBV3-2) and J is TRBJ2-1; no definite D call. CDR3 length equals 13 residues. Germline CDR1 reads LGHDT; CDR2 reads YNNKEL (reference sequence). V was shortened by 0 bases and J by 6 bases, with 6 bases between the two germline ends. CDR3 amino acids: CASSQDWANEQFF. The CDR3 DNA reads TGTGCCAGCAGCCAAGACTGGGCCAATGAGCAGTTCTTC.

The chain joins TRBV4-1 to TRBJ2-3; D might be TRBD1 (5 bases). Germline-derived CDR1 and CDR2 are MGHRA and YSYEKL. The CDR3 runs to 17 residues. Trimming shortened V by 4 bases and J by 1 base, and 18 bases separated the two germline ends. CDR3 coding DNA: TGCGCCAGCAGCCCCTTATTGGACACCATGGGCACAGATACGCAGTATTTT. Protein: CASSPLLDTMGTDTQYF.

This clone turned up a few times. This chain joins TRBV21-1 and TRBJ1-2; TRBD1 reflects the table's D call only, with no check against the DNA. TRBV21-1 is reported as a pseudogene. This CDR3 has 17 residues. CDR3 sequence: CASSNPGTGGEDYGYTF. The CDR3, as DNA: TGTGCCAGCAGCAATCCCGGGACAGGGGGCGAGGACTATGGCTACACCTTC.

V and J are TRBV7-2 and TRBJ2-4; D gene ambiguous. Germline CDR1 reads SGHTA; CDR2 reads FQGNSA. The length of the CDR3 is 16 residues. V gave up 0 bases and J gave up 0 bases, with 9 bases separating them. CDR3 DNA sequence: TGTGCCAGCAGCTTAGCTTTCTCCTTAGCCAAAAACATTCAGTACTTC. Protein: CASSLAFSLAKNIQYF. Supplemented by reference TRBV7-2 and TRBJ2-4, the full variable domain reads GAGVSQSPSNKVTEKGKDVELRCDPISGHTALYWYRQSLGQGLEFLIYFQGNSAPDKSGLPSDRFSAERTGGSVSTLTIQRTQQEDSAVYLCASSLAFSLAKNIQYFGAGTRLSVL.

As concerns this clone: Other DNA sequences from this sample encode an identical CDR3 as well. The rearrangement links TRBV3-1 (or the pseudogene TRBV3-2) to TRBJ2-7; D ambiguous. Germline V gene lookup returns CDR1 LGHDT and CDR2 YNNKEL (reference sequence). Trimming pared 0 bases from V and 6 bases from J, leaving 9 bases between. The CDR3 sequence is 13 residues long. CDR3 protein: CASSQDLRSEQYF. The CDR3 DNA follows: TGTGCCAGCAGCCAAGACCTAAGATCCGAGCAGTACTTC.

The V and J genes are TRBV19 and TRBJ1-5, with D uncertain. Between the trimmed V and J ends, which lost 6 bases and 0 bases, there was a span of 9 bases. The CDR3 totals 14 residues. Per the germline V gene, CDR1 is LNHDA and CDR2 is SQIVND (reference sequence). CDR3 in DNA: TGTGCCAGTAGCCTCCAGGATAGCAATCAGCCCCAGCATTTT. As protein: CASSLQDSNQPQHF.

The chain has TRBV4-2 and TRBJ2-7; no reliable D call. Germline CDR1 LGHNA, CDR2 YNFKEQ. This CDR3 has 13 amino acids. Trimming cost V 1 base and J 2 bases, with 6 bases left between them. CDR3 sequence reads: CASSQATPYEQYF. The CDR3 DNA follows: TGTGCCAGCAGCCAAGCGACACCCTACGAGCAGTACTTC.

The rearrangement joins TRBV6-6 to TRBJ2-2; 7 bases are shared with TRBD2. The trim removed 2 bases at V and 7 bases at J, leaving 7 bases unmatched. The CDR3 sequence is 15 residues long. Germline V lookup: CDR1 MNHNY, CDR2 SVGAGI (reference sequence). This CDR3 is CASSYEAGVFGELFF. The CDR3 bases are TGTGCCAGCAGTTACGAGGCGGGGGTGTTCGGGGAGCTGTTTTTT.

The gene calls are TRBV11-3 and TRBJ2-7; maybe TRBD1 (6 bases). Germline V gene data show CDR1 as SGHNT and CDR2 as YENEEA. Trimming shortened V by 1 base and J by 5 bases, and 9 bases separated the two germline ends. The CDR3 runs to 13 residues. CDR3 residues: CASSLGGLDEQYF. The CDR3 bases are TGTGCCAGCAGCTTAGGGGGGCTGGACGAGCAGTACTTC.

V gene TRBV27 combines with J gene TRBJ2-7, with 10 bases aligning to TRBD1. V lost 9 bases, J lost 5 bases, and 7 bases stayed unmatched. The CDR3 has 13 residues. In germline, CDR1 is MNHEY, CDR2 SMNVEV (reference sequence). CDR3 sequence: CARELGTGDEQYF. CDR3 nucleotides: TGTGCCAGGGAATTGGGGACAGGGGACGAGCAGTACTTC.